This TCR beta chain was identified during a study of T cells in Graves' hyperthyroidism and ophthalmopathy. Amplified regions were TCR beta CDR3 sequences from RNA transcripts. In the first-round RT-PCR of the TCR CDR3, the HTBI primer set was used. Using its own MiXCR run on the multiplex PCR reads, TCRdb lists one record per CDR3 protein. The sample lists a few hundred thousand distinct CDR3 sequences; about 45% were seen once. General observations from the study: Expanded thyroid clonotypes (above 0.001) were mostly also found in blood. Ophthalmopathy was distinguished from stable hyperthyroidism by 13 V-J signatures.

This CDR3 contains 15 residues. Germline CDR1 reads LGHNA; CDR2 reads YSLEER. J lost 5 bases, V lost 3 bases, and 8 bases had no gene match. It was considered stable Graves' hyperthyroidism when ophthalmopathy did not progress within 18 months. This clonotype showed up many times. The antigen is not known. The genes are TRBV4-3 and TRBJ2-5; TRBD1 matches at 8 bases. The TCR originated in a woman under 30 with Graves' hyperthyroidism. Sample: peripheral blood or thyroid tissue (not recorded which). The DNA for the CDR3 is TGCGCCAGCAGCCAGGACAGGGTGGGGGTGGAGACCCAGTACTTC. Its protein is CASSQDRVGVETQYF.